Reported below is one TCR beta chain. This entry belongs to a study of blood T cell repertoires in COVID-19. Sequencing was performed with immunoSEQ multiplex PCR; in TCRdb, only in-frame clones are kept and a portion is missing. The sample consists of 350,000 to 450,000 clones, approximately 90% of them appearing once. The CDR3 covers 14 residues. V was shortened by 5 bases and J by 7 bases, with 12 bases between the two germline ends. Germline V gives CDR1 LNHDA, CDR2 SQIVND (reference sequence). This receptor was taken from a middle-aged woman who had been exposed to COVID-19. The sequencing input was PBMCs or T cells enriched from blood (not recorded which). This chain links TRBV19 with TRBJ1-6, with D possibly being TRBD1 (6 bases). CDR3 DNA sequence: TGTGCCAGTAGTTCCGGGACACCCAATTCACCCCTCCACTTT. It yields the protein CASSSGTPNSPLHF.